These 5 T cell receptor beta chains were all obtained from the same sample, sequenced in a study of metastatic and nonmetastatic thyroid tumors. Using MiXCR, TCRdb reanalyzed the PCR reads. The table has 65,000 or so clones, approximately 4.1% seen once; the top ten hold 20% to 25%. Patients underwent thyroid surgery, and none had received any treatment before it. The sample consisted of blood. The receptors come from a female donor with papillary thyroid cancer or a benign thyroid nodule (not recorded which). Some clones in this sample may be carry-over from other donors' samples.

This clone appeared many times. This sequence joins TRBV28 and TRBJ2-3, with 14 bases identical to TRBD2. V trimming: 5 bases; J trimming: 9 bases; junction bases outside the gene matches: 7. This CDR3 has 15 amino acids. Germline V gene sequence: CDR1 MDHEN, CDR2 SYDVKM. The CDR3 protein is CASSPMGLAGDTQYF. CDR3 sequence (DNA): TGTGCCAGCAGTCCAATGGGACTAGCGGGAGACACGCAGTATTTT.

Ten or more counts support this clone. The chain couples TRBV19 to TRBJ1-2, with 7 bases aligning to TRBD1. This CDR3 comprises 17 residues. The J segment lost 4 bases and the V segment lost 6 bases, leaving 17 bases of the junction unmatched. The germline CDR1 and CDR2 sequences are LNHDA and SQIVND (reference sequence). CDR3 bases: TGTGCCAGTAGCCACATGGGGACAGATCTGAGCCGCTATGGCTACACCTTC. Protein sequence: CASSHMGTDLSRYGYTF.

This clone has just a few counts. The CDR3: CASTQRSGRLLNEQFF. The CDR3 coding sequence is TGTGCCAGCACGCAGCGTAGCGGGAGGTTATTGAATGAGCAGTTCTTC. The genes are TRBV6-5 and TRBJ2-1, with TRBD2 identical over 10 bases. The V segment lost 7 bases and the J segment 7 bases; nucleotides outside the gene matches: 13. This CDR3 region has 16 residues. Germline V gives CDR1 MNHEY, CDR2 SVGAGI.

This clone was observed many times. This chain connects TRBV6-5 to TRBJ2-7; 9 positions agree with TRBD2. CDR1 and CDR2 from the germline V gene are MNHEY and SVGAGI. With 0 bases clipped from V and 6 bases from J, the junction kept 6 bases outside the gene matches. The CDR3 is made up of 15 amino acids. CDR3: CASSYSIAGVGEQYF. In DNA form, the CDR3 reads TGTGCCAGCAGTTACTCGATAGCGGGAGTGGGCGAGCAGTACTTC.

This clone was detected a few times. This sequence joins TRBV6-1 and TRBJ1-1; 7 bases map to TRBD1. Germline V lookup: CDR1 MNHNS, CDR2 SASEGT. V shed 7 bases, J shed 0 bases, and the junction held 8 bases outside the gene matches. The CDR3 consists of 15 residues. As DNA, the CDR3 is TGTGCCAGCACTCGACAGGGATCGGTGAACACTGAAGCTTTCTTT. The encoded protein is CASTRQGSVNTEAFF.